The 21 T cell receptor beta chains below come from one sample, sequenced in a study of CD8 T cells in Susac syndrome. Random hexamers were used to reverse transcribe an amount of about 0.45 to 1 ug RNA. In TCRdb, the immunoSEQ multiplex PCR reads were re-called with MiXCR into one record per CDR3 protein. Of 80,000 or so distinct CDR3 sequences in the sample, 85% to 95% were seen once. Material: CD8+ T cells from PBMCs. All receptors derive from a human donor in good health.

The chain combines TRBV11-1 with TRBJ2-7, with D perhaps TRBD2 (6 bases). V gave up 5 bases and J gave up 4 bases, with 21 bases separating them. Looked up from germline, CDR1 is SGHAT and CDR2 is FQDESV (reference sequence). The length of the CDR3 is 16 residues. The CDR3 sequence is CASSPRVGREPYEQYV. CDR3 sequence (DNA): TGTGCCAGCAGCCCTCGGGTGGGACGGGAGCCTTACGAGCAGTACGTC.

The rearrangement links TRBV5-4 to TRBJ1-6; D ambiguous. The CDR3 sequence is 14 residues long. V gave up 1 base and J gave up 7 bases, with 9 bases separating them. Germline loops: CDR1 SGHNT, CDR2 YYREEE (reference sequence). CDR3 sequence: CASSLTALNSPLHF. The CDR3 DNA reads TGTGCCAGCAGCTTGACAGCCCTGAATTCACCCCTCCACTTT.

The chain has TRBV7-9 and TRBJ1-2; the D is unclear. The germline CDR1 and CDR2 sequences are SEHNR and FQNEAQ (reference sequence). Trimming pared 4 bases from V and 6 bases from J, leaving 18 bases between. There are 15 residues in the CDR3. The CDR3 coding sequence is TGTGCCAGCAGCTACGACGGATCTCGTAAGAATGGCTACACCTTC. This gives the protein CASSYDGSRKNGYTF.

Written as DNA, the CDR3 is TGCAGTGCTAGAGATCTTCAAATTGGTACGGACACCGGGGAGCTGTTTTTT. It specifies CSARDLQIGTDTGELFF. The chain carries TRBV20-1 and TRBJ2-2; no firm D call. Trimming left V 0 bases short and J 3 bases short, with 17 bases between. Germline lookup yields CDR1 DFQATT and CDR2 SNEGSKA (reference sequence). The length of the CDR3 is 17 residues.

The V and J genes are TRBV23-1 and TRBJ1-2; 7 nucleotides line up with TRBD1. TRBV23-1 is marked as an open reading frame, function uncertain. J gave up 2 bases and V 4 bases, and 7 bases lay outside the gene matches. The length of the CDR3 is 15 residues. The CDR3 DNA sequence: TGCGCCAGCAGTCTTAGGGGGCGCAAAAACTATGGCTACACCTTC. It is translated as CASSLRGRKNYGYTF.

The chain carries TRBV6-5 and TRBJ2-3, with D possibly TRBD1 on 6 matching bases. The length of the CDR3 is 15 residues. Germline CDR1 and CDR2: MNHEY and SVGAGI. Trimming stripped 6 bases from V and 1 base from J, with 14 bases between. Written as DNA, the CDR3 is TGTGCCAGCAGCAACGGACAGTATCGCACAGATACGCAGTATTTT. Protein sequence: CASSNGQYRTDTQYF.

The V call is TRBV5-1, the J call TRBJ1-1; TRBD1 might be the D (5 bases). The CDR3 contains 13 residues. Germline-derived CDR1 and CDR2 are SGHRS and YFSETQ. The V end was cut by 3 bases, the J end by 1 base, with 7 bases between. This CDR3 reads CASSSQGNTEAFF. The CDR3 DNA is TGCGCCAGCAGCTCCCAGGGGAACACTGAAGCTTTCTTT.

The chain employs TRBV25-1 and TRBJ2-7; no clear D. The CDR3 consists of 10 residues. Germline V lookup: CDR1 MGHDK, CDR2 SYGVNS. The CDR3 loop reads CASSGTAFDV. Here the CDR3 DNA reads TGTGCCAGCAGTGGTACGGCCTTTGACGTC.

The genes are TRBV4-1 and TRBJ1-1, with D possibly being TRBD1 (6 bases). V was clipped by 1 base and J by 4 bases, with 16 bases between them. The germline gives CDR1 MGHRA, CDR2 YSYEKL. CDR3 length: 16 amino acids. The chain's CDR3 is CASSQATLTGSTEAFF. CDR3 DNA sequence: TGCGCCAGCAGCCAAGCGACCCTAACAGGGAGCACTGAAGCTTTCTTT.

The chain combines TRBV4-1 with TRBJ2-6; D is unclear. There are 14 residues in the CDR3. V was trimmed by 3 bases and J by 2 bases, leaving 5 bases between them. Looked up from germline, CDR1 is MGHRA and CDR2 is YSYEKL. CDR3 DNA: TGCGCCAGCAGCCATGCAGCTGGGGCCAACGTCCTGACTTTC. Its translation is CASSHAAGANVLTF.

The chain is built from TRBV11-2 and TRBJ1-5; D uncertain. CDR1 is SGHAT and CDR2 is FQNNGV in the germline V gene. The CDR3 spans 13 residues. Between the trimmed V and J ends, which lost 4 bases and 5 bases, there was a span of 9 bases. The CDR3 loop is CASSWIPDQPQHF. CDR3 DNA sequence: TGTGCCAGCAGCTGGATTCCGGATCAGCCCCAGCATTTT.

The chain combines TRBV12-3 or TRBV12-4 with TRBJ2-7; TRBD2 is a possible D gene (5 bases). V was pared by 2 bases and J by 2 bases, with 7 bases between. The CDR3 is made up of 13 amino acids. The CDR3 loop reads CASSLTAAYEQYV. Here the CDR3 DNA reads TGTGCCAGCAGTTTAACAGCGGCCTACGAGCAGTACGTC.

The chain employs TRBV7-9 and TRBJ2-1; maybe TRBD1 (5 bases). The CDR3 has 14 amino acids. From germline, CDR1 is SEHNR and CDR2 FQNEAQ (reference sequence). V was pared by 2 bases and J by 6 bases, with 11 bases between. The CDR3 DNA follows: TGTGCCAGCAGCTTAAATTCAGGGTTCAATGAGCAGTTCTTC. Translating gives CASSLNSGFNEQFF.

This clonotype was picked up one time. This chain connects TRBV5-4 to TRBJ2-1; 7 bases are a match to TRBD2. The V segment lost 4 bases and the J segment 1 base; nucleotides outside the gene matches: 2. The CDR3 runs to 14 residues. Germline lookup yields CDR1 SGHNT and CDR2 YYREEE (reference sequence). DNA for the CDR3: TGTGCCAGCAGCCGCGGGGGTTCCTACAATGAGCAGTTCTTC. Translated, it gives CASSRGGSYNEQFF.

The chain links TRBV7-8 to TRBJ1-5; 8 bases line up with TRBD1. The CDR3 sequence is 16 residues long. The ends lost 5 bases at V and 6 bases at J; junction bases unmatched: 12. Germline CDR1 SGHVS, CDR2 FQNEAQ. CDR3 in amino acids: CASSPGGRVGTQPQHF. CDR3 nucleotides: TGTGCCAGCAGCCCAGGGGGCAGGGTGGGGACTCAGCCCCAGCATTTT.

The J gene is TRBJ2-7, the V gene TRBV21-1; TRBD1, as called in the table, went unchecked against the DNA. TRBV21-1 is assigned pseudogene status. The CDR3 contains 12 residues. The CDR3 loop reads CASSETGNEQYV. Written as DNA, the CDR3 is TGTGCCAGCAGCGAAACAGGGAACGAGCAGTACGTC.

The CDR3 region is CASSSWTDFIVEQFF. CDR3 DNA: TGTGCCAGCAGCTCCTGGACTGACTTTATAGTCGAGCAGTTCTTC. The gene calls are TRBV7-2 and TRBJ2-1; TRBD2 might be the D (5 bases). Between the trimmed V and J ends, which lost 4 bases and 10 bases, there was a span of 20 bases. Germline V gene data show CDR1 as SGHTA and CDR2 as FQGNSA. The CDR3 runs to 15 residues.

The chain has TRBV27 and TRBJ2-3; D may be TRBD2 (6 bases). The germline CDR1 and CDR2 sequences are MNHEY and SMNVEV (reference sequence). Trimming pared 7 bases from V and 6 bases from J, leaving 17 bases between. This CDR3 spans 14 amino acids. CDR3 sequence reads: CASTRQTGVDTQYF. In nucleotides, the CDR3 is TGTGCCAGCACTCGACAGACGGGGGTGGATACGCAGTATTTT.

The chain couples TRBV9 to TRBJ2-1; 11 positions agree with TRBD2. The V segment lost 4 bases and the J segment 8 bases; nucleotides outside the gene matches: 14. Germline lookup yields CDR1 SGDLS and CDR2 YYNGEE. This CDR3 region has 17 residues. As DNA, the CDR3 is TGTGCCAGCAGCAGACCGAAGGCTAGCGGGGGGTCCCATGAGCAGTTCTTC. Translated, it gives CASSRPKASGGSHEQFF.

The chain employs TRBV29-1 and TRBJ1-3; unclear D gene. Germline values: CDR1 SQVTM, CDR2 ANQGSEA. The CDR3 extends over 14 amino acids. The germline V and J ends were trimmed by 4 bases and 0 bases, with 10 bases remaining between them. CDR3 amino acids: CSVVGTHSGNTIYF. The CDR3 DNA reads as TGCAGCGTTGTCGGCACGCACTCTGGAAACACCATATATTTT.

The V call is TRBV6-4, the J call TRBJ2-1; 9 nucleotides line up with TRBD2. J gave up 7 bases and V 2 bases, and 6 bases lay outside the gene matches. CDR3 length: 15 amino acids. In germline, CDR1 is MRHNA, CDR2 SNTAGT. CDR3 in DNA: TGTGCCAGCAGTGACGACGCGGGGGGGCTGAATGAGCAGTTCTTC. Protein sequence: CASSDDAGGLNEQFF.